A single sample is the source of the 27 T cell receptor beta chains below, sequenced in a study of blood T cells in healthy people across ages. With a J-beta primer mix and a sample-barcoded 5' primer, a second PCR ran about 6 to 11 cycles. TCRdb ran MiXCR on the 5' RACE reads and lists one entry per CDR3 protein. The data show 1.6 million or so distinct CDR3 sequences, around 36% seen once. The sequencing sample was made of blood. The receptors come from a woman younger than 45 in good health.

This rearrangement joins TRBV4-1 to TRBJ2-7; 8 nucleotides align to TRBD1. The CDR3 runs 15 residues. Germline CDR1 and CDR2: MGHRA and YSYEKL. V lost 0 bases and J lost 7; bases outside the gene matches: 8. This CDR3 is CASSQDGTGRYEQYF. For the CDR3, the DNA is TGCGCCAGCAGCCAAGACGGGACAGGACGCTATGAGCAGTACTTC.

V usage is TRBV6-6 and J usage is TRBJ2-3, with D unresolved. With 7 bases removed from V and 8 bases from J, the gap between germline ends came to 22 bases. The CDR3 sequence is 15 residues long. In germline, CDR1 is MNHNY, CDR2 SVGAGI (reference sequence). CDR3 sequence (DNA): TGTGCCAGCACTATAAGGACCTCTGGCCCAGTTACGCAGTATTTT. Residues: CASTIRTSGPVTQYF.

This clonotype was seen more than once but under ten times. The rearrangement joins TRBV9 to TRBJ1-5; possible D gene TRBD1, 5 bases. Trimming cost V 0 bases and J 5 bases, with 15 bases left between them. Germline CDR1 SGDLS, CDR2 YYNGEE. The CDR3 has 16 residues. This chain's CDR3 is CASSVVERTTYQPQHF. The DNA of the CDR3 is TGTGCCAGCAGCGTAGTAGAACGGACAACCTATCAGCCCCAGCATTTT. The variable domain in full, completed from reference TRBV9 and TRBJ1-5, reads DSGVTQTPKHLITATGQRVTLRCSPRSGDLSVYWYQQSLDQGLQFLIQYYNGEERAKGNILERFSAQQFPDLHSELNLSSLELGDSALYFCASSVVERTTYQPQHFGDGTRLSIL.

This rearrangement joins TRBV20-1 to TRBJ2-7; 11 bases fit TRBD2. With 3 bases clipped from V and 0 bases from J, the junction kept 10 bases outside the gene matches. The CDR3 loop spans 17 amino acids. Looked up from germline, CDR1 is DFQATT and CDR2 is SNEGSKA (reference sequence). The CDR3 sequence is CSASSLAGGKSSYEQYF. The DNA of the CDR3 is TGCAGTGCTAGCTCGCTAGCGGGGGGCAAGAGCTCCTACGAGCAGTACTTC.

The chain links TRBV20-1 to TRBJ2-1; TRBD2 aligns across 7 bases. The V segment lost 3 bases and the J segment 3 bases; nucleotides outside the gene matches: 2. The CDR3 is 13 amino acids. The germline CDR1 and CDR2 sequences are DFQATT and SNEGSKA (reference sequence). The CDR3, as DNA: TGCAGTGCTAGGACTAGCTACTACAATGAGCAGTTCTTC. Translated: CSARTSYYNEQFF.

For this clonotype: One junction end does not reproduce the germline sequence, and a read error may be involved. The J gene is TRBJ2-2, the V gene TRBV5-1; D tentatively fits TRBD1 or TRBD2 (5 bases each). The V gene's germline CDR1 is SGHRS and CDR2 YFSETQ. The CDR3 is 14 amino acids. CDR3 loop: CASSLRGLTGERFF. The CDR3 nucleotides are TGCGCCAGCAGCTTGAGGGGCCTGACCGGGGAGCGGTTTTTT.

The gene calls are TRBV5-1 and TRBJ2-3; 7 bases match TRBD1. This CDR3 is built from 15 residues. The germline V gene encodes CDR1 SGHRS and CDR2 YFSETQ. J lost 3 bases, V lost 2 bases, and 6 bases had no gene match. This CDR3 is CASSLTGDGTDTQYF. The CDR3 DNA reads TGCGCCAGCAGCTTAACAGGGGATGGGACAGATACGCAGTATTTT.

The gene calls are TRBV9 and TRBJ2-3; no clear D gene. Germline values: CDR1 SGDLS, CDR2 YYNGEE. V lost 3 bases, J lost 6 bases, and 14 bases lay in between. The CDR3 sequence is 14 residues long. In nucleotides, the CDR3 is TGTGCCAGCAGCGACCTAGATGAAGGGGATACGCAGTATTTT. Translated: CASSDLDEGDTQYF.

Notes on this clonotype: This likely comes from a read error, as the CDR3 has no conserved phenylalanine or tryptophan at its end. CDR3 residues: CASSQVVAGTGDDEQYL. CDR3 DNA sequence: TGCGCCAGCAGCCAGGTGGTAGCCGGGACAGGGGACGACGAGCAGTACTTA. The J gene is TRBJ2-7, the V gene TRBV4-1, with 10 bases lining up with TRBD1. Germline trimming cut 3 bases from V and 5 bases from J; bases unmatched to any gene: 13. Looked up from germline, CDR1 is MGHRA and CDR2 is YSYEKL. The CDR3 covers 17 residues.

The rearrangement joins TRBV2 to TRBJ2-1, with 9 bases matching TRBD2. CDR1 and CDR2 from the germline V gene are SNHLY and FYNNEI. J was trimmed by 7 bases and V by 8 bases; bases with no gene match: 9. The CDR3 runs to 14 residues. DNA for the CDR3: TGTGCCAGCCCGCGGGAGGGCCTGGGGAATGAGCAGTTCTTC. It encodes CASPREGLGNEQFF.

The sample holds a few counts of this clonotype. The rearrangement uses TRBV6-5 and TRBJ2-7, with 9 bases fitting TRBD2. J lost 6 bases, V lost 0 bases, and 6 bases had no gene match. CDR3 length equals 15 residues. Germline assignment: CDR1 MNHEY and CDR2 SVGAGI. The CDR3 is CASSYSGGRGVEQYF. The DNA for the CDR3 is TGTGCCAGCAGTTACTCAGGCGGGAGGGGAGTCGAGCAGTACTTC.

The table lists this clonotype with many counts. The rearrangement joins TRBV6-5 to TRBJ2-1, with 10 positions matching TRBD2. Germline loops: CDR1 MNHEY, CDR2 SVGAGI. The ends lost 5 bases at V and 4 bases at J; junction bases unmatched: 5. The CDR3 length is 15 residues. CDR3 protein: CASSETSGRYNEQFF. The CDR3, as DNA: TGTGCCAGCAGTGAGACTAGCGGGCGTTACAATGAGCAGTTCTTC.

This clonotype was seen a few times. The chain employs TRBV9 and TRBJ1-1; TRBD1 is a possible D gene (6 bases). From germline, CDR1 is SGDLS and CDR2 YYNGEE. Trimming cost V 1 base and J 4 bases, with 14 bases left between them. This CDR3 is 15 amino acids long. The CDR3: CASSVSGGPITEAFF. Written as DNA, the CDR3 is TGTGCCAGCAGCGTAAGTGGGGGCCCCATCACTGAAGCTTTCTTT.

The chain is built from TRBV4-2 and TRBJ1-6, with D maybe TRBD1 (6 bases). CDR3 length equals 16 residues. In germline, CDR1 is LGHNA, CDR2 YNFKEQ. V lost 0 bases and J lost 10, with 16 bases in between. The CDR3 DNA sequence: TGTGCCAGCAGCCAAGAGAGGACAGCCAATGGGTCACCCCTCCACTTT. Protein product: CASSQERTANGSPLHF.

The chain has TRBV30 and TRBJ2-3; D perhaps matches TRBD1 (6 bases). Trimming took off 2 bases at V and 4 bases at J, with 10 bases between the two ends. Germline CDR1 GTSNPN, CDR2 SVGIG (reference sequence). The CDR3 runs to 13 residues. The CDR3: CAWSRGSSDTQYF. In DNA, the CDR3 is TGTGCCTGGAGTAGGGGGAGCTCAGATACGCAGTATTTT. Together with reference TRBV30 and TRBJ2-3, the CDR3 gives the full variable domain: SQTIHQWPATLVQPVGSPLSLECTVEGTSNPNLYWYRQAAGRGLQLLFYSVGIGQISSEVPQNLSASRPQDRQFILSSKKLLLSDSGFYLCAWSRGSSDTQYFGPGTRLTVL.

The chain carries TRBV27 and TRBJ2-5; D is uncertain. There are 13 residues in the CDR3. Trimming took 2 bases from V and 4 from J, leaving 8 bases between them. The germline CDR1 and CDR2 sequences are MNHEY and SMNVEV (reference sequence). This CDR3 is CASSLKMRETQYF. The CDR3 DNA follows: TGTGCCAGCAGTTTAAAAATGCGAGAGACCCAGTACTTC.

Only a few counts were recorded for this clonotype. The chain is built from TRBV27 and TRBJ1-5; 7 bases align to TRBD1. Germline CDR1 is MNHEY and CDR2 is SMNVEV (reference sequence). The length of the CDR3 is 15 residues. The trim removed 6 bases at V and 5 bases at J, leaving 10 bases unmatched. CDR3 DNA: TGTGCCAGCAGCAGGATTAATACAGGGGATCAGCCCCAGCATTTT. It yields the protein CASSRINTGDQPQHF.

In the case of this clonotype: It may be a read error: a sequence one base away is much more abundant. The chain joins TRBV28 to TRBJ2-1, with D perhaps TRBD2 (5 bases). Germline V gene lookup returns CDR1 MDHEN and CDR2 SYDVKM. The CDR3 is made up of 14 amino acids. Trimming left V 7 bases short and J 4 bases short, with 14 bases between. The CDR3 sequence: CASTFSDRYNEQFF. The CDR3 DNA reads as TGTGCCAGCACTTTTAGCGATAGATACAATGAGCAGTTCTTC.

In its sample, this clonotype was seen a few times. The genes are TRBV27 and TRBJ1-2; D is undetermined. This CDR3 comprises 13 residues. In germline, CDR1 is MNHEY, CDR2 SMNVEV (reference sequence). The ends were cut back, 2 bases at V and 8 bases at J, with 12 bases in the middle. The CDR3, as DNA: TGTGCCAGCAGTTTAACAGCGTGGAGAGGCTACACCTTC. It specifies CASSLTAWRGYTF.

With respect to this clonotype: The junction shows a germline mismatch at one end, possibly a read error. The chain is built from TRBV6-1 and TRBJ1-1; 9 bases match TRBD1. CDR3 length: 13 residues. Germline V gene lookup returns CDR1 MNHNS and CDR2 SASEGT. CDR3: CATRGQGNAEAFF. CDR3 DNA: TGTGCCACTAGAGGACAGGGGAACGCTGAAGCTTTCTTT.

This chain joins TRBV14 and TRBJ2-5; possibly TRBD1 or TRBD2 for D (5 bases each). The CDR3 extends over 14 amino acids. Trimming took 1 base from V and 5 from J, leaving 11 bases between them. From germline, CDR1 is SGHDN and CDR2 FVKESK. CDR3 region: CASSQAGLGETQYF. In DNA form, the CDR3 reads TGTGCCAGCAGCCAAGCGGGGCTGGGGGAGACCCAGTACTTC. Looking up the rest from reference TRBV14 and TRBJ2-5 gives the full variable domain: EAGVTQFPSHSVIEKGQTVTLRCDPISGHDNLYWYRRVMGKEIKFLLHFVKESKQDESGMPNNRFLAERTGGTYSTLKVQPAELEDSGVYFCASSQAGLGETQYFGPGTRLLVL.

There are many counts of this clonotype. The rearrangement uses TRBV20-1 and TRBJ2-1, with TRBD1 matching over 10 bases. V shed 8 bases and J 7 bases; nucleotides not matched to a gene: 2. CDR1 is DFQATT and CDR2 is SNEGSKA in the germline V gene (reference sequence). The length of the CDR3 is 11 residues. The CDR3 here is CSWTGGNEQFF. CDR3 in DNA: TGCAGTTGGACAGGGGGGAATGAGCAGTTCTTC.

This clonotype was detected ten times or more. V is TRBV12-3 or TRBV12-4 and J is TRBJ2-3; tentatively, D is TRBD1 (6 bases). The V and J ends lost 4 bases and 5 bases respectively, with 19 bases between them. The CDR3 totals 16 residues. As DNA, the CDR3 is TGTGCCAGCAGTTCCCCGACAGGTCTGGACGGAGATACGCAGTATTTT. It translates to CASSSPTGLDGDTQYF.

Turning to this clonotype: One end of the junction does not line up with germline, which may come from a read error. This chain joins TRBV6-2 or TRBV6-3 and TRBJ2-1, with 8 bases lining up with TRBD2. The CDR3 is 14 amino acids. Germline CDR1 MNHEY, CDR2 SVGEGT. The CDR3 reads CASSVAGTYNGQFF. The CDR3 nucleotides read TGTGCCAGCAGTGTAGCGGGGACCTACAATGGGCAGTTCTTC.

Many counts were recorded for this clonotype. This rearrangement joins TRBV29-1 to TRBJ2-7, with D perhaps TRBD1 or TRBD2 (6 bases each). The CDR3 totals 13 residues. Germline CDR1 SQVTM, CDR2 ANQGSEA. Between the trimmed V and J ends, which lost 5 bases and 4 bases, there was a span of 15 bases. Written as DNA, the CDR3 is TGCAGCGTTCTGCCGGGGGCGAGTTACGAGCAGTACTTC. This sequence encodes CSVLPGASYEQYF.

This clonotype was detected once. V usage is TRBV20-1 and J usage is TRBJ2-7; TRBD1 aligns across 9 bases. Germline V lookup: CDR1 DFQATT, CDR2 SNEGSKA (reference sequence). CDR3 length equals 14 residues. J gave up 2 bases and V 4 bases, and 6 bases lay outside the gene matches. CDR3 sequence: CSANRDRVTYEQYF. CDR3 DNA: TGCAGTGCTAACCGGGACAGGGTGACCTACGAGCAGTACTTC.

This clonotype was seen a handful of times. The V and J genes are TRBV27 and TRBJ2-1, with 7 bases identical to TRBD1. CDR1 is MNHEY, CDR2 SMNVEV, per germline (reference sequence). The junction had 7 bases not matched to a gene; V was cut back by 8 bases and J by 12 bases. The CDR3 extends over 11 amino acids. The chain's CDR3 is CASRMTGTQFF. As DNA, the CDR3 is TGTGCCAGCCGAATGACAGGGACGCAGTTCTTC.